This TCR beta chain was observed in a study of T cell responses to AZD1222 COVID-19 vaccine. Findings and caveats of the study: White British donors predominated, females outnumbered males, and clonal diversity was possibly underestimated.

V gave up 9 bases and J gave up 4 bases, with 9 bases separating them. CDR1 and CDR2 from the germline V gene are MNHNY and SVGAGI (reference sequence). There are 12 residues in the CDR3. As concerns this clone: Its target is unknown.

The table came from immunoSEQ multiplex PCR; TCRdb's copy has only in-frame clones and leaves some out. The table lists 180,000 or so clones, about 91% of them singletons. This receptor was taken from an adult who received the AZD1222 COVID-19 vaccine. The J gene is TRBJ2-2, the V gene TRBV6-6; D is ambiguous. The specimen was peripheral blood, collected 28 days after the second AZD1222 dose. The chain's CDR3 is CASYTGTGELFF. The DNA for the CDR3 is TGTGCCAGTTACACGGGCACCGGGGAGCTGTTTTTT.